The rows below give T cell receptor beta chains drawn from one sample of a study of T cell responses to AZD1222 COVID-19 vaccine. The repertoire was sequenced with immunoSEQ multiplex PCR; TCRdb's copy has only in-frame clones and lacks some. The data hold 100,000 to 140,000 clones, with about nine tenths observed a single time. The sequences come from peripheral blood, collected on day 0 of AZD1222 vaccination. Receptors were obtained from an adult in good health. Both conserved end residues are part of each CDR3. A D gene is named only where the DNA matches it firmly. Only some rows state a clone size, as once, few, many or a class for expanded clones.

TRBJ2-1 | TRBV19 | - | few | TGTGCCAGTGTAGACAGGTTTAAATACAATGAGCAGTTCTTC | CASVDRFKYNEQFF
TRBJ1-4 | TRBV19 | - | - | TGTGCCAGTAGTCCCTCATCTAACAATGAAAAACTGTTTTTT | CASSPSSNNEKLFF
TRBJ2-3 | TRBV20-1 | - | - | TGCAGTGCTAGCCGCACAGATACGCAGTATTTT | CSASRTDTQYF
TRBJ2-1 | TRBV7-3 | - | - | TGTGCCAGCAGCCCATTGGGGAACAATGAGCAGTTCTTC | CASSPLGNNEQFF
TRBJ1-1 | TRBV18 | - | - | TGTGCCAGCTCACCCCAGGGTTACACTGAAGCTTTCTTT | CASSPQGYTEAFF
TRBJ2-7 | TRBV5-4 | - | - | TGTGCCAGCAGCAATGACTACGAGCAGTACTTC | CASSNDYEQYF
TRBJ1-4 | TRBV3-1/TRBV3-2 | - | - | TGTGCCAGCAGCCAACCCTTTTTCCCGTCAGGAAATGAAAAACTGTTTTTT | CASSQPFFPSGNEKLFF
TRBJ1-1 | TRBV19 | - | - | TGTGCCAGTAGTCCCCGAAAGAACACTGAAGCTTTCTTT | CASSPRKNTEAFF
TRBJ1-2 | TRBV2 | - | - | TGTGCCAGCAGTGAGGACAACTATGGCTACACCTTC | CASSEDNYGYTF
TRBJ1-2 | TRBV5-4 | - | - | TGTGCCAGCAGCTTGGGGCAGGGGACTCTAGGAGGCTACACCTTC | CASSLGQGTLGGYTF
TRBJ1-4 | TRBV5-1 | - | once | TGCGCCAGCACAAACGCGGGTAATGAAAAACTGTTTTTT | CASTNAGNEKLFF
TRBJ1-3 | TRBV3-1/TRBV3-2 | - | - | TGTGCCAGCAGCCGAGCAACAGGGAGGGGAAACACCATATATTTT | CASSRATGRGNTIYF
TRBJ2-7 | TRBV6-2/TRBV6-3 | - | medium-sized | TGTGCCAGCAGTTACGGGCGGCGGGGCAGGGGTGCCTACGAGCAGTACTTC | CASSYGRRGRGAYEQYF
TRBJ1-2 | TRBV6-5 | - | - | TGTGCCAGCACCGAGATGGGGACAATCTATGGCTACACCTTC | CASTEMGTIYGYTF
TRBJ1-2 | TRBV29-1 | - | once | TGCAGCGCCTCGGGCGGACCTAACTATGGCTACACCTTC | CSASGGPNYGYTF
TRBJ1-3 | TRBV20-1 | - | - | TGCAGTGCTAGAGATCGGGGGCCCATATATTTT | CSARDRGPIYF
TRBJ2-7 | TRBV12-3/TRBV12-4 | - | - | TGTGCCAGCAGTTCAGGCCGGGCCTACGAGCAGTACTTC | CASSSGRAYEQYF
TRBJ1-6 | TRBV19 | - | - | TGTGCCAGTACGTGGGGACGAGATTCACCCCTCCACTTT | CASTWGRDSPLHF
TRBJ1-1 | TRBV7-2 | - | - | TGTGCCAGCAGCCTGGGCCCCGGTGGGAACACTGAAGCTTTCTTT | CASSLGPGGNTEAFF
TRBJ1-6 | TRBV27 | - | once | TGTGCCAGCAGTTCCTCGGTGGGTGTTAGGGATTCACCCCTCCACTTT | CASSSSVGVRDSPLHF
TRBJ2-7 | TRBV6-2/TRBV6-3 | TRBD2 | - | TGTGCCAGCAGCCTCAGGGAGGGCCCGCCCTACGAGCAGTACTTC | CASSLREGPPYEQYF
TRBJ2-7 | TRBV7-2 | - | - | TGTGCCAGCAGCGACCGGGGTTTCGGAGGCTACGAGCAGTACTTC | CASSDRGFGGYEQYF
TRBJ1-2 | TRBV27 | TRBD1 | few | TGTGCCAGCAGTCTAACCGGGACAGGGATTAATGGCTACACCTTC | CASSLTGTGINGYTF
TRBJ2-1 | TRBV11-2 | - | - | TGTGCCAGCAGCTTGGGGGCGATCTCCTACAATGAGCAGTTCTTC | CASSLGAISYNEQFF
TRBJ2-1 | TRBV28 | TRBD2 | - | TGTGCCAGCACCGATAGCGGGCTTTCCTACAATGAGCAGTTCTTC | CASTDSGLSYNEQFF
TRBJ1-4 | TRBV6-5 | - | - | TGTGCCAGCAGTTACTCAGGGGCAGGTGAAAAACTGTTTTTT | CASSYSGAGEKLFF
TRBJ1-1 | TRBV10-3 | TRBD1 | - | TGTGCCATCAGGCTGACAGGGGGTATGAACACTGAAGCTTTCTTT | CAIRLTGGMNTEAFF
TRBJ2-7 | TRBV15 | - | - | TGTGCCACCAGCAGAGATCGGGGGAGCTACGAGCAGTACTTC | CATSRDRGSYEQYF
TRBJ2-7 | TRBV7-8 | TRBD2 | - | TGTGCCAGCAGCCCCACAGCGGGACTGCCCTACGAGCAGTACTTC | CASSPTAGLPYEQYF
TRBJ2-2 | TRBV13 | - | - | TGTGCCAGCAGCTTTGGCGGGCCGACGAACACCGGGGAGCTGTTTTTT | CASSFGGPTNTGELFF
TRBJ1-1 | TRBV7-8 | - | few | TGTGCCAGCAGCTTTACTCGGGGCGGTAAGACGAACACTGAAGCTTTCTTT | CASSFTRGGKTNTEAFF
TRBJ1-4 | TRBV6-6 | - | - | TGTGCCAGCAGTCCCGGTGGTGTTAATGAAAAACTGTTTTTT | CASSPGGVNEKLFF
TRBJ1-3 | TRBV12-3/TRBV12-4 | - | - | TGTGCCAGCAGTTTCGGGGGAAACACCATATATTTT | CASSFGGNTIYF
TRBJ2-5 | TRBV30 | TRBD2 | - | TGTGCCTGGAGTGTAGGGCTAGCGGGATCAGAGACCCAGTACTTC | CAWSVGLAGSETQYF
TRBJ1-3 | TRBV2 | - | once | TGTGCCAGCAGTAGAATGGGGTCGCCTGGAAACACCATATATTTT | CASSRMGSPGNTIYF
TRBJ1-1 | TRBV5-6 | - | - | TGTGCCAGCAGCTTGGGGTCAGGGAGGGGGACTGAAGCTTTCTTT | CASSLGSGRGTEAFF
TRBJ1-1 | TRBV29-1 | - | few | TGCAGCGTTAACCCGGGGGACACTGAAGCTTTCTTT | CSVNPGDTEAFF
TRBJ2-2 | TRBV6-1 | TRBD1 | - | TGTGCCAGCAGTGAAGCCAACCCGGGACAGGGAAACACCGGGGAGCTGTTTTTT | CASSEANPGQGNTGELFF
TRBJ2-1 | TRBV4-3 | - | - | TGCGCCAGCAGCCAAGATTTGGGGGATGTCTACAATGAGCAGTTCTTC | CASSQDLGDVYNEQFF
TRBJ2-2 | TRBV9 | TRBD2 | - | TGTGCCAGCAGCGTAGAGGCGGGGGATCCTCCGAACACCGGGGAGCTGTTTTTT | CASSVEAGDPPNTGELFF
TRBJ2-3 | TRBV3-1/TRBV3-2 | TRBD1 | few | TGTGCCAGCAGCCCCTTACGGGACAGCCCTCTCACAGATACGCAGTATTTT | CASSPLRDSPLTDTQYF
TRBJ1-2 | TRBV14 | - | - | TGTGCCAGCAGCCAAGATCTGGACAGTGGCTACACCTTC | CASSQDLDSGYTF
TRBJ1-1 | TRBV4-1 | - | - | TGCGCCAGCAGCCCTTCAGCCCTGAACACTGAAGCTTTCTTT | CASSPSALNTEAFF
TRBJ2-7 | TRBV4-2 | TRBD2 | - | TGTGCCAGCAGCCAAGATCTTCTAGCGGCGTACGAGCAGTACTTC | CASSQDLLAAYEQYF
TRBJ1-4 | TRBV5-1 | - | - | TGCGCCAGCAGCTTGGTAACCCCATTTCGGCAAGGTGAAAAACTGTTTTTT | CASSLVTPFRQGEKLFF
TRBJ1-2 | TRBV4-3 | - | - | TGCGCCAGCAGCCAAGGGGAGGGGAGCTATGGCTACACCTTC | CASSQGEGSYGYTF
TRBJ1-1 | TRBV7-9 | - | - | TGTGCCAGCAGCTTACAGGGTCCCGCGAACACTGAAGCTTTCTTT | CASSLQGPANTEAFF
TRBJ2-2 | TRBV7-3 | TRBD1 | - | TGTGCCAGCAGCTCTCCGTCGACAGGGGACACCGGGGAGCTGTTTTTT | CASSSPSTGDTGELFF
TRBJ1-2 | TRBV9 | TRBD1 | - | TGTGCCAGCAGCGTAGAAGGGACAGGGGGCCAGAGAGGCTACACCTTC | CASSVEGTGGQRGYTF
TRBJ2-2 | TRBV7-3 | - | - | TGTGCCAGCAGCTTCAATGGTGGGGGAGGTCTCACCGGGGAGCTGTTTTTT | CASSFNGGGGLTGELFF
TRBJ1-1 | TRBV14 | - | once | TGTGCCAGCAGCCAAGAATCATGGGGGACTGAAGCTTTCTTT | CASSQESWGTEAFF
TRBJ2-4 | TRBV18 | - | - | TGTGCCAGCTCACGGTATGGGATTTGGGACATTCAGTACTTC | CASSRYGIWDIQYF
TRBJ2-3 | TRBV4-1 | TRBD1 | - | TGCGCCAGCAGCCGACTGACGTTGAGGGGGACAGGGGACACAGATACGCAGTATTTT | CASSRLTLRGTGDTDTQYF